This passage covers 6 T cell receptor beta chains from one sample sequenced in a study of type 1 and type 2 diabetes patients. Genomic DNA was the PCR template. The TCR beta CDR3 region was amplified using 30 forward and 13 reverse primers. TCRdb processed the multiplex PCR reads anew with MiXCR; each CDR3 protein has one entry. The table has some 250,000 distinct CDR3 sequences, 47% seen once. Material: peripheral blood mononuclear cells (PBMCs). The receptors derive from a young man with type 2 diabetes.

Concerning this clonotype: A much larger clone is a single base away; this may be a read error. The chain employs TRBV12-3 or TRBV12-4 and TRBJ1-2; TRBD1 matches 8 bases. V was pared by 6 bases and J by 3 bases, with 3 bases of the junction left unmatched. The CDR3 extends over 13 amino acids. CDR3 DNA: TGTGCCAGCAGCCAGACAGGGGACTATGGCTACACCTTC. It yields the protein CASSQTGDYGYTF.

The chain carries TRBV6-6 and TRBJ1-1, with D possibly TRBD1 on 5 matching bases. The CDR3 runs to 15 residues. Germline lookup yields CDR1 MNHNY and CDR2 SVGAGI (reference sequence). The V end lost 4 bases, the J end lost 0 bases, and 12 bases lay between the germline ends. CDR3 nucleotide sequence: TGTGCCAGCAGTTTATTGGAGGGACTGAACACTGAAGCTTTCTTT. Protein product: CASSLLEGLNTEAFF.

The chain is built from TRBV24-1 and TRBJ2-1, with 8 bases lining up with TRBD1. The CDR3 covers 15 residues. Germline V CDR1 and CDR2: KGHDR, SFDVKD. J lost 4 bases, V lost 4 bases, and 5 bases had no gene match. CDR3 region: CATSDSGTGYNEQFF. CDR3 coding DNA: TGTGCCACCAGTGACTCCGGGACAGGATACAATGAGCAGTTCTTC.

Concerning this clonotype itself: One base away lies a much larger clone, so this may be a sequencing read error. V gene TRBV6-5 combines with J gene TRBJ2-2; 7 bases match TRBD2. This CDR3 comprises 15 residues. Germline V lookup: CDR1 MNHEY, CDR2 SVGAGI. This CDR3 is CVSSGASGTTGELFF. CDR3 bases: TGTGTCAGCAGTGGGGCTAGCGGAACAACCGGGGAGCTGTTTTTT.

CDR3 DNA: TGTGCCAGCAGCTTTGGTGCGGGCAGTTATGGCTACACCTTC. It codes for CASSFGAGSYGYTF. J is TRBJ1-2 and V is TRBV7-2; D remains ambiguous. CDR1 SGHTA and CDR2 FQGNSA come from the germline V gene. The ends were cut back, 3 bases at V and 5 bases at J, with 13 bases in the middle. The CDR3 has 14 residues.

CDR3 bases: TGTGCCAGCAGCTTAACCACAGGGCCGGCCGATGAGCAGTTCTTC. Its protein is CASSLTTGPADEQFF. This chain links TRBV7-8 with TRBJ2-5; a weak D match, TRBD1 (6 bases). The J call is in doubt because the DNA end fits TRBJ2-1 better. This CDR3 is 15 amino acids long. Germline V gene sequence: CDR1 SGHVS, CDR2 FQNEAQ.